These 12 T cell receptor beta chains originate from one sample sequenced in a study of identical twins. MiXCR was run by TCRdb on the 5' RACE reads, yielding one entry per CDR3 protein. The sample holds hundreds of thousands of distinct CDR3 sequences; about 7% are singletons and the top ten take around 1.6%. The data were also submitted as part of a second study, on yellow fever vaccine responses in identical twins.

Input material: PBMCs. The receptors were gathered from a woman aged 18-29 years in good health.

This clonotype was observed a few times. This chain connects TRBV7-9 to TRBJ2-1; D unclear. This CDR3 region has 15 residues. V was cut by 5 bases and J by 1 base, with 12 bases left in between. Germline V lookup: CDR1 SEHNR, CDR2 FQNEAQ (reference sequence). Written as DNA, the CDR3 is TGTGCCAGCAGCCACCGAAGTTTTTCCTACAATGAGCAGTTCTTC. It is translated as CASSHRSFSYNEQFF. Drawing the rest from reference TRBV7-9 and TRBJ2-1, the complete variable domain is DTGVSQNPRHKITKRGQNVTFRCDPISEHNRLYWYRQTLGQGPEFLTYFQNEAQLEKSRLLSDRFSAERPKGSFSTLEIQRTEQGDSAMYLCASSHRSFSYNEQFFGPGTRLTVL.

Many counts were recorded for this clonotype. The chain combines TRBV3-1 with TRBJ2-7, with 9 bases fitting TRBD2. Germline assignment: CDR1 LGHDT and CDR2 YNNKEL (reference sequence). With 0 bases clipped from V and 3 bases from J, the junction kept 6 bases outside the gene matches. This CDR3 has 16 amino acids. CDR3 amino acids: CASSQDSSGKYYEQYF. CDR3 DNA: TGTGCCAGCAGCCAAGACTCTAGCGGGAAATACTACGAGCAGTACTTC.

V is TRBV4-1 and J is TRBJ2-4; D perhaps matches TRBD1 (6 bases). The germline V gene has CDR1 MGHRA and CDR2 YSYEKL. CDR3 length: 14 amino acids. Trimming stripped 1 base from V and 6 bases from J, with 10 bases between. The CDR3 loop reads CASSQVRGLNIQYF. CDR3 DNA sequence: TGCGCCAGCAGCCAAGTCAGGGGATTAAACATTCAGTACTTC.

About this clonotype: One base away lies a much larger clone, so this may be a sequencing read error. This chain uses TRBV7-9 with TRBJ2-1; 7 nucleotides line up with TRBD2. Germline lookup yields CDR1 SEHNR and CDR2 FQNEAQ (reference sequence). This CDR3 comprises 16 residues. CDR3 sequence: CASRSPSGSSFNEQFF. The DNA of the CDR3 is TGTGCCAGCAGGTCCCCTAGCGGAAGCTCCTTCAATGAGCAGTTCTTC.

This CDR3 reads CASSSRRGGVGYTEAFF. The CDR3 DNA follows: TGTGCCAGCAGTTCCCGGAGGGGGGGGGTGGGTTACACTGAAGCTTTCTTT. The J gene is TRBJ1-1, the V gene TRBV12-3 or TRBV12-4; weak D call: TRBD1 (6 bases). This CDR3 has 17 residues. Trimming cost V 4 bases and J 3 bases, with 21 bases left between them.

The sample holds many counts of this clonotype. The chain carries TRBV19 and TRBJ1-6, with 7 positions matching TRBD1. CDR3 length equals 15 residues. Germline trimming cut 5 bases from V and 7 bases from J; bases unmatched to any gene: 8. CDR1 LNHDA and CDR2 SQIVND come from the germline V gene (reference sequence). CDR3 DNA sequence: TGTGCCAGTAGTCCACGGACAGGAAACAATTCACCCCTCCACTTT. Amino acids: CASSPRTGNNSPLHF.

This clonotype was recorded a few times. The chain carries TRBV24-1 and TRBJ1-2, with TRBD1 identical over 7 bases. Per the germline V gene, CDR1 is KGHDR and CDR2 is SFDVKD. V dropped 7 bases and J dropped 1; count of bases not matched to a gene: 8. The CDR3 has 15 residues. The CDR3 is CATSPSGGGNYGYTF. In DNA form, the CDR3 reads TGTGCCACCAGCCCTTCAGGGGGAGGTAACTATGGCTACACCTTC.

Many counts were recorded for this clonotype. This rearrangement joins TRBV10-3 to TRBJ2-3; D perhaps matches TRBD1 (5 bases). CDR1 is ENHRY and CDR2 is SYGVKD in the germline V gene. This CDR3 comprises 15 residues. Trimming removed 2 bases at V and 1 base at J, with 10 bases between. The CDR3 here is CAISEVGAGTDTQYF. CDR3 nucleotide sequence: TGTGCCATCAGTGAGGTAGGGGCGGGCACAGATACGCAGTATTTT.

Comments on this clonotype: Lacking the conserved final phenylalanine or tryptophan, this CDR3 likely reflects a read error. This chain joins TRBV27 and TRBJ2-1; tentative D call: TRBD2 (5 bases). The CDR3 length is 12 residues. V lost 6 bases and J lost 3, with 6 bases in between. Germline V gene lookup returns CDR1 MNHEY and CDR2 SMNVEV (reference sequence). CDR3 sequence: CASSRGYNEQFL. As DNA, the CDR3 is TGTGCCAGCAGCCGGGGCTACAATGAGCAGTTCTTG.

This clonotype was counted at least ten times. This rearrangement joins TRBV28 to TRBJ2-5; 14 bases fit TRBD2. This CDR3 region has 17 residues. The germline CDR1 and CDR2 sequences are MDHEN and SYDVKM. The V and J ends lost 4 bases and 5 bases, in that order; junction bases with no gene match: 9. Written as DNA, the CDR3 is TGTGCCAGCAGTTATAGACTAGCGGGGGGGCTTAGTGAGACCCAGTACTTC. Protein: CASSYRLAGGLSETQYF.

In its sample, this clonotype was seen many times. This chain joins TRBV12-3 or TRBV12-4 and TRBJ2-3, with 8 nucleotides matching TRBD2. V was clipped by 0 bases and J by 4 bases; unmatched bases: 6. The CDR3 runs 16 residues. CDR3 DNA sequence: TGTGCCAGCAGTTTAGCGGGTCGGGGGGGAGCAGATACGCAGTATTTT. It specifies CASSLAGRGGADTQYF.

This clonotype came up many times. The chain has TRBV5-1 and TRBJ2-1; no clear D gene. V was clipped by 1 base and J by 8 bases, with 16 bases between them. The germline CDR1 and CDR2 sequences are SGHRS and YFSETQ. The CDR3 covers 15 residues. The CDR3 nucleotides are TGCGCCAGCAGCTTGATCGAGAATGGCGGCCATGAGCAGTTCTTC. It encodes CASSLIENGGHEQFF.